These 28 T cell receptor beta chains came from one sample sequenced in a study of CD8+ T cells in alopecia areata. After isolation, RNA underwent reverse transcription to generate cDNA as the sequencing template. Clones were sequenced by immunoSEQ multiplex PCR, and TCRdb holds only the in-frame ones, with some missing. The table has about 70,000 clones, more than 40% seen once. Sequenced material: CD8+ T cells sorted from blood, taken at week 0. The receptor source for this set is a human donor with alopecia areata.

This sequence joins TRBV5-6 and TRBJ2-7; D is ambiguous. V lost 4 bases, J lost 3 bases, and 17 bases lay in between. There are 15 residues in the CDR3. CDR1 is SGHDT and CDR2 is YYEEEE in the germline V gene. The CDR3 region has the DNA TGTGCCAGCAGCCCAACCGCCTACGGGCTCTACGAGCAGTACTTC. This sequence encodes CASSPTAYGLYEQYF.

The rearrangement joins TRBV29-1 to TRBJ2-2; D unclear. The germline CDR1 and CDR2 sequences are SQVTM and ANQGSEA. The CDR3 has 13 residues. Trimming pared 6 bases from V and 10 bases from J, leaving 18 bases between. CDR3: CSVETDNREELFF. The DNA of the CDR3 is TGCAGCGTAGAAACCGACAATCGCGAGGAGCTGTTTTTT.

The chain has TRBV19 and TRBJ2-2, with TRBD2 as a possible D gene (6 bases). Germline loops: CDR1 LNHDA, CDR2 SQIVND (reference sequence). The CDR3 sequence is 11 residues long. Between the trimmed V and J ends, which lost 6 bases and 9 bases, there was a span of 8 bases. DNA for the CDR3: TGTGCCAGTAGCGGGGGAAGGGAGCTGTTTTTT. Protein sequence: CASSGGRELFF.

V usage is TRBV5-6 and J usage is TRBJ1-1, with no clear D. The V gene's germline CDR1 is SGHDT and CDR2 YYEEEE. The V gene lost 2 bases and the J gene lost 0 bases, with 11 bases spanning the gap. The CDR3 runs 15 residues. DNA of the CDR3: TGTGCCAGCAGCTTTTTGGCACAGATGAACACTGAAGCTTTCTTT. The encoded protein is CASSFLAQMNTEAFF.

The chain uses TRBV6-5 and TRBJ1-1; no reliable D call. This CDR3 is 13 amino acids long. The ends were cut back, 2 bases at V and 6 bases at J, with 10 bases in the middle. Germline CDR1 MNHEY, CDR2 SVGAGI. Here the CDR3 reads CASSYRLEAEAFF. In DNA, the CDR3 is TGTGCCAGCAGTTACCGCCTCGAGGCTGAAGCTTTCTTT.

This clone has just a few counts. The genes are TRBV30 and TRBJ2-7; D remains unclear. The CDR3 loop spans 11 amino acids. Trimming took 2 bases from V and 6 from J, leaving 8 bases between them. Germline V gene data show CDR1 as GTSNPN and CDR2 as SVGIG (reference sequence). CDR3 loop: CAWSRNLEQYF. For the CDR3, the DNA is TGTGCCTGGAGTAGGAATCTCGAGCAGTACTTC.

The table lists this clone with a few counts. The rearrangement uses TRBV28 and TRBJ2-1; D unresolved. Per germline, CDR1 MDHEN and CDR2 SYDVKM. CDR3 length equals 13 residues. Trimming pared 10 bases from V and 1 base from J, leaving 11 bases between. CDR3 sequence: CATTDTSYNEQFF. Here the CDR3 DNA reads TGTGCCACCACAGATACATCCTACAATGAGCAGTTCTTC.

This clone was counted between two and nine times. The chain uses TRBV30 and TRBJ2-1, with D possibly being TRBD2 (6 bases). V was shortened by 3 bases and J by 3 bases, with 9 bases between the two germline ends. CDR1 and CDR2 from the germline V gene are GTSNPN and SVGIG (reference sequence). The CDR3 extends over 13 amino acids. The chain's CDR3 is CAWRPGLYNEQFF. Here the CDR3 DNA reads TGTGCCTGGAGGCCGGGACTCTACAATGAGCAGTTCTTC.

This clone showed up just a few times. The CDR3 DNA is TGTGCCAGCCGGACGGGCCGCACCCAGTACTTC. Residues: CASRTGRTQYF. This rearrangement joins TRBV2 to TRBJ2-5; D remains ambiguous. CDR1 and CDR2 (germline): SNHLY, FYNNEI. V dropped 8 bases and J dropped 8 bases, with 12 bases sitting between them. The CDR3 extends over 11 amino acids.

The J gene is TRBJ2-1, the V gene TRBV13; D not certain. CDR3 length: 14 amino acids. Trimming removed 5 bases from V and 8 bases from J, with 16 bases in between. Germline CDR1 and CDR2: PRHDT and FYEKMQ (reference sequence). CDR3 sequence reads: CASSPPGRSDEQFF. CDR3 coding DNA: TGTGCCAGCAGCCCCCCCGGCAGGAGCGATGAGCAGTTCTTC.

The gene calls are TRBV7-9 and TRBJ2-1; D not certain. Germline assignment: CDR1 SEHNR and CDR2 FQNEAQ (reference sequence). The CDR3 is made up of 9 amino acids. The germline V and J ends were trimmed by 9 bases and 5 bases, with 2 bases remaining between them. DNA of the CDR3: TGTGCCAGTAACAATGAGCAGTTCTTC. Protein: CASNNEQFF.

The rearrangement uses TRBV7-9 and TRBJ2-6, with D unclear. Germline V lookup: CDR1 SEHNR, CDR2 FQNEAQ (reference sequence). V shed 5 bases and J shed 12 bases, with 14 bases lying between them. The CDR3 has 13 amino acids. CDR3: CASSPESPGVLTF. The CDR3 coding sequence is TGTGCCAGCAGCCCCGAGTCTCCCGGCGTCCTGACTTTC.

This rearrangement joins TRBV27 to TRBJ2-5; the match to TRBD2 covers 14 bases. The CDR3 consists of 17 residues. The J segment lost 4 bases and the V segment lost 4 bases, leaving 8 bases of the junction unmatched. The germline V gene has CDR1 MNHEY and CDR2 SMNVEV (reference sequence). The CDR3 protein is CASSSGLAGAILETQYF. CDR3 DNA: TGTGCCAGCAGTTCGGGACTAGCGGGAGCCATCCTAGAGACCCAGTACTTC.

This chain links TRBV7-9 with TRBJ1-1; D not certain. The V and J ends lost 6 bases and 6 bases respectively, with 17 bases between them. The CDR3 is made up of 14 amino acids. Germline CDR1 is SEHNR and CDR2 is FQNEAQ (reference sequence). CDR3 coding DNA: TGTGCCAGCAGGGACGGTCTGATGCGGTCTGAAGCTTTCTTT. This gives the protein CASRDGLMRSEAFF. The full variable domain, completed using reference TRBV7-9 and TRBJ1-1, is DTGVSQNPRHKITKRGQNVTFRCDPISEHNRLYWYRQTLGQGPEFLTYFQNEAQLEKSRLLSDRFSAERPKGSFSTLEIQRTEQGDSAMYLCASRDGLMRSEAFFGQGTRLTVV.

This clone was seen only a few times. The genes are TRBV29-1 and TRBJ2-7, with no clear D. This CDR3 has 12 residues. Trimming shortened V by 1 base and J by 2 bases, and 6 bases separated the two germline ends. Per germline, CDR1 SQVTM and CDR2 ANQGSEA. CDR3 region: CSVEAQAYEQYF. DNA of the CDR3: TGCAGCGTTGAAGCCCAGGCCTACGAGCAGTACTTC.

The V and J genes are TRBV11-2 and TRBJ1-2, with TRBD1 matching over 9 bases. Trimming removed 2 bases from V and 4 bases from J; junction bases left unmatched: 14. This CDR3 spans 18 amino acids. Germline V lookup: CDR1 SGHAT, CDR2 FQNNGV. The CDR3 here is CASSLLTRTGDWGYGYTF. The CDR3 nucleotides are TGTGCCAGCAGCTTACTAACCCGGACAGGGGATTGGGGCTATGGCTACACCTTC.

This clone was recorded many times. The CDR3 DNA reads TGTGCCAGCAGCTTAGCAGACAGGAACACTGAAGCTTTCTTT. Translated: CASSLADRNTEAFF. The chain uses TRBV7-6 and TRBJ1-1; possible D gene TRBD1, 5 bases. The V end lost 0 bases, the J end lost 1 base, and 6 bases lay between the germline ends. Germline CDR1 and CDR2: SGHVS and FNYEAQ. CDR3 length: 14 residues.

This clone came up a few times. The V and J genes are TRBV29-1 and TRBJ2-4; tentatively, D is TRBD1 or TRBD2 (6 bases each). Trimming shortened V by 2 bases and J by 0 bases, and 11 bases separated the two germline ends. This CDR3 is 15 amino acids long. CDR1 and CDR2 from the germline V gene are SQVTM and ANQGSEA. In DNA, the CDR3 is TGCAGCGTTGAAACGGGGGCGCTAGCCAAAAACATTCAGTACTTC. It is translated as CSVETGALAKNIQYF.

The chain joins TRBV27 to TRBJ1-5; 9 bases fit TRBD1. With V trimmed by 6 bases and J by 3 bases, 3 bases remained unmatched. CDR3 size: 14 residues. CDR1 and CDR2 from the germline V gene are MNHEY and SMNVEV (reference sequence). The chain's CDR3 is CASSWTGDNQPQHF. The CDR3 nucleotides are TGTGCCAGCAGCTGGACAGGGGACAATCAGCCCCAGCATTTT.

The chain links TRBV6-5 to TRBJ2-3; D might be TRBD1 (6 bases). The germline V gene has CDR1 MNHEY and CDR2 SVGAGI. Trimming removed 5 bases from V and 6 bases from J, with 12 bases in between. The CDR3 consists of 13 residues. CDR3 residues: CASSLWGHDTQYF. CDR3 DNA: TGTGCCAGCAGTCTCTGGGGGCACGATACGCAGTATTTT.

There are a few counts of this clone. The genes are TRBV27 and TRBJ2-7; unclear D gene. V was clipped by 5 bases and J by 5 bases, with 13 bases between them. Germline lookup yields CDR1 MNHEY and CDR2 SMNVEV (reference sequence). There are 13 residues in the CDR3. The CDR3 reads CASSLVVTDEQYF. Here the CDR3 DNA reads TGTGCCAGCAGTCTGGTGGTAACGGACGAGCAGTACTTC.

This clone turned up a few times. This chain joins TRBV29-1 and TRBJ2-1; D call uncertain. Trimming removed 4 bases at V and 10 bases at J, with 8 bases between. CDR3 length: 10 residues. The V gene's germline CDR1 is SQVTM and CDR2 ANQGSEA. CDR3 nucleotides: TGCAGCGTTGTTGGCCGGGAGCAGTTCTTC. This gives the protein CSVVGREQFF.

This chain links TRBV19 with TRBJ2-7, with 8 bases lining up with TRBD2. There are 13 residues in the CDR3. J gave up 11 bases and V 3 bases, and 9 bases lay outside the gene matches. Germline assignment: CDR1 LNHDA and CDR2 SQIVND (reference sequence). CDR3 DNA: TGTGCCAGTAGTATGGGGACTAGAAGTGAAAAGTACTTC. Translation gives CASSMGTRSEKYF.

The chain combines TRBV5-1 with TRBJ2-7, with D possibly being TRBD1 (6 bases). Trimming removed 3 bases from V and 0 bases from J, with 22 bases in between. This CDR3 contains 18 residues. Per germline, CDR1 SGHRS and CDR2 YFSETQ. CDR3 region: CASSWGISGHGNSYEQYF. CDR3 nucleotides: TGCGCCAGCAGCTGGGGGATCTCGGGACACGGAAACTCCTACGAGCAGTACTTC.

The rearrangement links TRBV6-5 to TRBJ2-1; D uncertain. CDR3 length: 15 amino acids. The germline V and J ends were trimmed by 0 bases and 7 bases, with 13 bases remaining between them. Germline CDR1 reads MNHEY; CDR2 reads SVGAGI. CDR3 region: CASSYSRGTRNEQFF. The CDR3 nucleotides read TGTGCCAGCAGTTACTCTCGAGGTACGAGGAATGAGCAGTTCTTC.

V and J are TRBV5-6 and TRBJ2-1; 7 bases align to TRBD1. Germline lookup yields CDR1 SGHDT and CDR2 YYEEEE. The CDR3 is made up of 13 amino acids. With 1 base clipped from V and 7 bases from J, the junction kept 2 bases outside the gene matches. As DNA, the CDR3 is TGTGCCAGCAGCTTGCAACAGGGGAATGAGCAGTTCTTC. Protein sequence: CASSLQQGNEQFF.

This clone was counted only a few times. V usage is TRBV27 and J usage is TRBJ2-7; 7 bases are a match to TRBD2. The J segment lost 0 bases and the V segment lost 3 bases, leaving 2 bases of the junction unmatched. The germline V gene encodes CDR1 MNHEY and CDR2 SMNVEV (reference sequence). CDR3 length: 14 amino acids. CDR3 sequence (DNA): TGTGCCAGCAGTTTTACTAGCGCCTCCTACGAGCAGTACTTC. The encoded protein is CASSFTSASYEQYF.

The genes are TRBV5-1 and TRBJ2-7; 7 bases align to TRBD2. The CDR3 loop spans 15 amino acids. Germline V gene lookup returns CDR1 SGHRS and CDR2 YFSETQ. V dropped 0 bases and J dropped 2; count of bases not matched to a gene: 5. CDR3 nucleotides: TGCGCCAGCAGCTTGGGACTAAGCGGGGCCTACGAGCAGTACTTC. The encoded protein is CASSLGLSGAYEQYF.